Sequencing of this T cell receptor (beta chain) was carried out in a study of response to subunit inactivated influenza vaccine. Findings and caveats of the study: The authors suggested that every seasonal influenza vaccination recruits few new T cells.

This clonotype was counted ten times or more. What it binds is not known. From the RT-PCR reads, TCRdb called clonotypes with MiXCR, one entry per CDR3 protein. The sample lists approximately 490,000 distinct CDR3 sequences, less than 7.5% occurring once. CDR3 length: 15 residues. Per the germline V gene, CDR1 is MDHEN and CDR2 is SYDVKM. The trim removed 2 bases at V and 4 bases at J, leaving 5 bases unmatched. This TCR was sampled from a man between 50 and 69 years old who received an inactivated influenza vaccine. The sequencing used PBMCs from blood, collected 23 months after vaccination. The chain recombines TRBV28 with TRBJ1-2; TRBD1 matches 9 bases. The CDR3 loop is CASSLGTGNLYGYTF. In DNA, the CDR3 is TGTGCCAGCAGTTTAGGGACAGGGAACCTCTATGGCTACACCTTC.